This T cell receptor beta chain emerged from a study of blood T cell repertoires in COVID-19. Germline V CDR1 and CDR2: KGHSH, LQKENI. After removal of 3 bases from V and 4 bases from J, the junction contained 7 bases not matched to a gene. The CDR3 spans 15 residues. This clone was detected once. Produced via immunoSEQ multiplex PCR; TCRdb's table is partial and in-frame only. This sample has about 180,000 clones; around 80% occur once, and the top ten carry 6.5%. Sequencing used peripheral blood. The chain couples TRBV18 to TRBJ1-2; 8 bases are a match to TRBD1. This sequence was found in a man between 65 and 79 years old with active or convalescent COVID-19. CDR3 residues: CASSPLDRALYGYTF. CDR3 nucleotide sequence: TGTGCCAGCTCACCCTTGGACAGGGCCCTCTATGGCTACACCTTC.